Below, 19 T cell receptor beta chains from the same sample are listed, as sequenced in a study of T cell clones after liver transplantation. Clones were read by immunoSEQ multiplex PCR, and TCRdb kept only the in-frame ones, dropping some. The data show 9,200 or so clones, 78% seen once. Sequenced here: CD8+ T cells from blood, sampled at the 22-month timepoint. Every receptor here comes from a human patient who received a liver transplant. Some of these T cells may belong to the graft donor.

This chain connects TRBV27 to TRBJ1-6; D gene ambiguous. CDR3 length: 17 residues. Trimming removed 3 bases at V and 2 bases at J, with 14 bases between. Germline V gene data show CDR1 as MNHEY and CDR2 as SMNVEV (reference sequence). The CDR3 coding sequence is TGTGCCAGCAGTTTGCGGCCGCCCGAAACCTATAATTCACCCCTCCACTTT. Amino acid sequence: CASSLRPPETYNSPLHF.

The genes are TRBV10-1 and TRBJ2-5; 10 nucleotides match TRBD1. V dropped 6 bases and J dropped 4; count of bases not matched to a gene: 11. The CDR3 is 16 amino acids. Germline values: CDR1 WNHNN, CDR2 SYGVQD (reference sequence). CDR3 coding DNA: TGCGCCAGCAGCCTCAATGCCGGGACAGGGGCAGAGACCCAGTACTTC. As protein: CASSLNAGTGAETQYF.

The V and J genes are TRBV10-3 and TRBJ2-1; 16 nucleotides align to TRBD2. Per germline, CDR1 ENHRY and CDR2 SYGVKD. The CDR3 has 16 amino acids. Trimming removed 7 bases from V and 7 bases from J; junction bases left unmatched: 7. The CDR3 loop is CAITIGTSGRGNEQFF. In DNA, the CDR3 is TGTGCCATCACCATCGGGACTAGCGGGAGGGGGAATGAGCAGTTCTTC.

CDR3 residues: CASSYLGRSSGNTIYF. CDR3 DNA: TGTGCCAGCAGTTACCTCGGACGGAGCTCTGGAAACACCATATATTTT. The chain joins TRBV6-6 to TRBJ1-3; D is ambiguous. This CDR3 contains 16 residues. Trimming stripped 2 bases from V and 0 bases from J, with 11 bases between. Germline V gives CDR1 MNHNY, CDR2 SVGAGI (reference sequence).

CDR3 sequence (DNA): TGTGCCAGCGGACCTATAAGTTCCTACGAGCAGTACTTC. The encoded protein is CASGPISSYEQYF. The chain combines TRBV28 with TRBJ2-7; no definite D call. Germline CDR1 reads MDHEN; CDR2 reads SYDVKM. CDR3 length: 13 residues. V lost 8 bases and J lost 1, with 12 bases in between.

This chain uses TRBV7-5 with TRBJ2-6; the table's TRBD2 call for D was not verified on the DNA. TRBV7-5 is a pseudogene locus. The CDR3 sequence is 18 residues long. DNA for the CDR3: TGTGCCAGAAGCTTTATGCTAGGTAATAGCTCTGGGGCCAACGTCCTGACTTTC. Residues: CARSFMLGNSSGANVLTF.

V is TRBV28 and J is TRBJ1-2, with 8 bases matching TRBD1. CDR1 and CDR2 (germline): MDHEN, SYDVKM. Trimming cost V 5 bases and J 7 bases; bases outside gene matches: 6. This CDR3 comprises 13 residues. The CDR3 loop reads CASSQQGDGGYTF. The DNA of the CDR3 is TGTGCCAGCAGTCAACAGGGGGACGGTGGCTACACCTTC.

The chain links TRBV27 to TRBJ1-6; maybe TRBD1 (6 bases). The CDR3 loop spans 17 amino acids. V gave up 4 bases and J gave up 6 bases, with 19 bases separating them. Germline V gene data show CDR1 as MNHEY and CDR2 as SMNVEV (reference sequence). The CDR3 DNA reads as TGTGCCAGCAGTTCGTCCCGGGACATGTTCCTTAATTCACCCCTCCACTTT. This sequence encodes CASSSSRDMFLNSPLHF.

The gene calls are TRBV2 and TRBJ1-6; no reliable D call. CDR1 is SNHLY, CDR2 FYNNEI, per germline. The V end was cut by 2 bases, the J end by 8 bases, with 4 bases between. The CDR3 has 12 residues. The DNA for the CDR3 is TGTGCCAGCAGTGAACCGGATTCACCCCTCCACTTT. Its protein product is CASSEPDSPLHF.

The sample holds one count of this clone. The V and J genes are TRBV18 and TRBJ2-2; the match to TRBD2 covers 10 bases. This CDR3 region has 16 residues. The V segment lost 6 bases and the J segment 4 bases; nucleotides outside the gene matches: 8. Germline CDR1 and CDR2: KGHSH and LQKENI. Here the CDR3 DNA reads TGTGCCAGCTCCCCCATAGCGGGGGGCCCCACCGGGGAGCTGTTTTTT. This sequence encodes CASSPIAGGPTGELFF.

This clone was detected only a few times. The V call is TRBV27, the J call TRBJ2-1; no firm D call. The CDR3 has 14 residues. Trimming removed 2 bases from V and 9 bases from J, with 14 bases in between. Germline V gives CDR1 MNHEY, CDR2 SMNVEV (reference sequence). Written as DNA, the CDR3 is TGTGCCAGCAGTTTAGGCCTTGTTAAGGCTGAGCAGTTCTTC. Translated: CASSLGLVKAEQFF.

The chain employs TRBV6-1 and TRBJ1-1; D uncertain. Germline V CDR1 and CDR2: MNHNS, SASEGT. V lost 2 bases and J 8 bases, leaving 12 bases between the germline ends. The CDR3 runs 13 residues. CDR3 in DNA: TGTGCCAGCAGTGAATTGATTGGGGTCGAAGCTTTCTTT. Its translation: CASSELIGVEAFF.

The CDR3 loop reads CASRQTVYSNQPQHF. CDR3 DNA: TGTGCCAGCCGCCAGACAGTTTATAGCAATCAGCCCCAGCATTTT. The chain carries TRBV6-1 and TRBJ1-5, with D possibly matching TRBD1 (5 bases). Trimming cost V 8 bases and J 0 bases, with 14 bases left between them. Looked up from germline, CDR1 is MNHNS and CDR2 is SASEGT. This CDR3 has 15 amino acids.

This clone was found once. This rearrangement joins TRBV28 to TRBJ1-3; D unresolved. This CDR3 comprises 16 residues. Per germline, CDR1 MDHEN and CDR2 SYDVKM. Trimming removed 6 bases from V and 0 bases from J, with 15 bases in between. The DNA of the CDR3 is TGTGCCAGCAGCCTACTCCCGGGATTCTCTGGAAACACCATATATTTT. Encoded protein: CASSLLPGFSGNTIYF.

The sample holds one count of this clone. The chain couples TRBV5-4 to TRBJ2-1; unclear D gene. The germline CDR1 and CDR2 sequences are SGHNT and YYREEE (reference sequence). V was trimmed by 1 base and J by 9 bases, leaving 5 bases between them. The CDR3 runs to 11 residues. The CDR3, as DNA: TGTGCCAGCAGCTTGCTCGGTGAGCAGTTCTTC. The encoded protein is CASSLLGEQFF.

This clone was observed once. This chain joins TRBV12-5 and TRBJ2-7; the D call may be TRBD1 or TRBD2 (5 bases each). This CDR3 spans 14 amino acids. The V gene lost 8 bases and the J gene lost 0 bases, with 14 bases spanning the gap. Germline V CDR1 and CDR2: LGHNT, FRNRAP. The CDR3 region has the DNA TGTGCTAGTTCCCTCGAGGGGCTCTCCTACGAGCAGTACTTC. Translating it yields CASSLEGLSYEQYF.

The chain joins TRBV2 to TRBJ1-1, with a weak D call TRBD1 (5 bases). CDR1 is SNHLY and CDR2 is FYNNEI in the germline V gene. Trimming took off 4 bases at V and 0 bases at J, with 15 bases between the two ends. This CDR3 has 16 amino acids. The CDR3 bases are TGTGCCAGCAGTGGCGGGACCGGGTTCGTGAACACTGAAGCTTTCTTT. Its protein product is CASSGGTGFVNTEAFF.

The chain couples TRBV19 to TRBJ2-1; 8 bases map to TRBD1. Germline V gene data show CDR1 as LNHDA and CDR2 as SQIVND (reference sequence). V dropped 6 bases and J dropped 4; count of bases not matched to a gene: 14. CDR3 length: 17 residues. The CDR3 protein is CASSPDETGVGYNEQFF. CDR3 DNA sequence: TGTGCCAGTAGCCCTGATGAGACAGGGGTGGGTTACAATGAGCAGTTCTTC.

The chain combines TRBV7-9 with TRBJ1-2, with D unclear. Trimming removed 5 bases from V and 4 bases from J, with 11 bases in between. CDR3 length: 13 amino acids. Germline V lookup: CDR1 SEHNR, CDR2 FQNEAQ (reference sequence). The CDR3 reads CASSPAVLYGYTF. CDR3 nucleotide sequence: TGTGCCAGCAGCCCGGCGGTACTCTATGGCTACACCTTC.